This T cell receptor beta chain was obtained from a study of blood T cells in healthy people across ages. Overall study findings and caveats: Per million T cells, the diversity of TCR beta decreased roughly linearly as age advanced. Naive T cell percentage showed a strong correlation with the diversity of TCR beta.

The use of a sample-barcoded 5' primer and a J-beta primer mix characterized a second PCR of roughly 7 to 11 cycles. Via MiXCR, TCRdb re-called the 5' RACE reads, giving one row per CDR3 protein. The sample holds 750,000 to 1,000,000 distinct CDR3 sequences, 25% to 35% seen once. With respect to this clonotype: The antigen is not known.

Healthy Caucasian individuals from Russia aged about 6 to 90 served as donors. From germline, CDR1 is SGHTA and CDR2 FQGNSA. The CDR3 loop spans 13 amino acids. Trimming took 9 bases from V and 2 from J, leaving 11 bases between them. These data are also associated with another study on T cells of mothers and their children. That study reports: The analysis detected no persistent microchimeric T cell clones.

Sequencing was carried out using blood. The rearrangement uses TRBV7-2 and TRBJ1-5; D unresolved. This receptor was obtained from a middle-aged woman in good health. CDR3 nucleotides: TGTGCCAGTGCCCCGAGGGGCAATCAGCCCCAGCATTTT. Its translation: CASAPRGNQPQHF.